This T cell receptor (beta chain) derives from a study of cytotoxic CD8 clonotypes in ibrutinib-treated CLL. On the study more broadly: The patients, around 12 relapsed/refractory and roughly 15 treatment-naive, included about 18 who were IGHV unmutated.

General study findings and limits: Contraction or stability on treatment was seen for public clonotypes, which were uncommon.

Cryopreserved PBMCs yielded about 2.1 micrograms of genomic DNA for TCR beta libraries. Here immunoSEQ multiplex PCR was the method, and the copy in TCRdb shows in-frame clones only, minus some. Of hundreds of thousands of clones in the sample, around three quarters are singletons; the top ten hold 15% to 19%. The V and J ends lost 0 bases and 4 bases, in that order; junction bases with no gene match: 12. The CDR3 runs to 19 residues. The V gene's germline CDR1 is SGDLS and CDR2 YYNGEE. This clone was seen a single time. Its antigen is not known. Sequenced here: PBMCs, sampled after 24 months of ibrutinib treatment. The rearrangement joins TRBV9 to TRBJ2-1; 11 nucleotides line up with TRBD2. This clonotype was obtained from a human donor with chronic lymphocytic leukemia. CDR3 nucleotide sequence: TGTGCCAGCAGCGTAGGTGGTGGGACTAGCGGAACGATTTACAATGAGCAGTTCTTC. Amino acid sequence: CASSVGGGTSGTIYNEQFF.